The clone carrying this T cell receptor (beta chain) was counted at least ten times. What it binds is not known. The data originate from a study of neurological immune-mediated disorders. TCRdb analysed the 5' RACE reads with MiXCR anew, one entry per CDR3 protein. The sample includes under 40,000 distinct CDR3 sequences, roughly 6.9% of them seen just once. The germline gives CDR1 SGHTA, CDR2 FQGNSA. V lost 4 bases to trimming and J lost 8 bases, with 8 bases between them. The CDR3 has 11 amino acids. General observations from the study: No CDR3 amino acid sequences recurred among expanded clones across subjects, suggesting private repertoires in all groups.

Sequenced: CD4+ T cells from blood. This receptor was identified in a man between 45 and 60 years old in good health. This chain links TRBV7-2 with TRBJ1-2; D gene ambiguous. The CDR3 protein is CASSSLSGYTF. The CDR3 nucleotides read TGTGCCAGCAGCTCTCTCTCAGGCTACACCTTC. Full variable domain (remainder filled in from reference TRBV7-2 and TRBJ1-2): GAGVSQSPSNKVTEKGKDVELRCDPISGHTALYWYRQSLGQGLEFLIYFQGNSAPDKSGLPSDRFSAERTGGSVSTLTIQRTQQEDSAVYLCASSSLSGYTFGSGTRLTVV.